These T cell receptor beta chains were read from a single sample in a study of beta chain features in type 1 diabetes. Data came from immunoSEQ multiplex PCR; TCRdb stores just in-frame clones and leaves some out. The table lists under 250,000 clones, approximately 10% of them singletons, with approximately 1.3% in the top ten. Source material: central memory CD4+ T cells from blood. The receptors come from a man aged 18 to 30 in good health. The CDR3 runs from the conserved cysteine through the conserved F or W. D genes are given only for firm matches. For some rows the clone size is stated as once, few or many, or as a class when expanded; others skip it.

V gene	clone size	D gene	CDR3 length	J gene	CDR3 DNA	CDR3 protein
TRBV11-2	NA	NA	10	TRBJ2-7	TGTGCCAGCTCCCGGGGGGAGCAGTACTTC	CASSRGEQYF
TRBV7-2	NA	TRBD1	16	TRBJ2-3	TGTGCCAGCAGCTTAAGGGACAGGGGGAACACAGATACGCAGTATTTT	CASSLRDRGNTDTQYF
TRBV9	NA	TRBD2	17	TRBJ2-1	TGTGCCAGCAGCGCCGGGACCTTAGCGGGAGGGGACAATGAGCAGTTCTTC	CASSAGTLAGGDNEQFF
TRBV5-4	few	NA	13	TRBJ2-2	TGTGCCAGCAGCTTGTGGTACACCGGGGAGCTGTTTTTT	CASSLWYTGELFF
TRBV6-1	once	NA	13	TRBJ1-2	TGTGCCACCACCGAGAACGGACCCTATGGCTACACCTTC	CATTENGPYGYTF
TRBV6-5	few	NA	14	TRBJ2-7	TGTGCCAGCAGCCCCAGACGGGGAACCTACGAGCAGTACTTC	CASSPRRGTYEQYF
TRBV5-1	NA	TRBD2	15	TRBJ2-7	TGCGCCAGCAGCCAAGCGGGAGGGCGTAGCTACGAGCAGTACTTC	CASSQAGGRSYEQYF
TRBV19	NA	NA	14	TRBJ2-7	TGTGCCAGTAGTATCCTCTGGGGATCCTACGAGCAGTACTTC	CASSILWGSYEQYF
TRBV25-1	few	NA	15	TRBJ2-2	TGTGCCAGCAGTGATAGGATCGCGGGCACCGGGGAGCTGTTTTTT	CASSDRIAGTGELFF
TRBV6-6	NA	TRBD1	15	TRBJ2-7	TGTGCCAGCAGTCCGAGGGACAGGGGATTCGACGAGCAGTACTTC	CASSPRDRGFDEQYF
TRBV7-3	NA	TRBD2	15	TRBJ2-1	TGTGCCAGCAGCTTAACGGGACTAGTATCCCATGAGCAGTTCTTC	CASSLTGLVSHEQFF
TRBV30	few	NA	11	TRBJ2-5	TGTGCCTGGAGTCAACCGGGGACCCAGTACTTC	CAWSQPGTQYF
TRBV7-6	NA	TRBD1	15	TRBJ2-5	TGTGCCAGCAGCTTAGGGGACAGGGTAACAGAGACCCAGTACTTC	CASSLGDRVTETQYF
TRBV7-9	few	NA	12	TRBJ2-2	TGTGCCAGCAGCGCCAACACCGGGGAGCTGTTTTTT	CASSANTGELFF
TRBV7-2	many	NA	13	TRBJ2-1	TGTGCCAGCAGCCCTGGGGGGTACAATGAGCAGTTCTTC	CASSPGGYNEQFF
TRBV6-6	NA	NA	14	TRBJ2-2	TGTGCCAGCTGCGGGTTCTCCCGTGCCGGGGAGCTGTTTTTT	CASCGFSRAGELFF
TRBV27	few	NA	17	TRBJ1-3	TGTGCCAGCAGTTCCCAACAGGGACTAAGCTCTGGAAACACCATATATTTT	CASSSQQGLSSGNTIYF
TRBV9	NA	TRBD2	17	TRBJ2-3	TGTGCCAGCAGCGGACTACAACTAGCGGGAGGGCCGGATACGCAGTATTTT	CASSGLQLAGGPDTQYF
TRBV29-1	NA	NA	15	TRBJ1-1	TGCAGCGTCTCACAGGGATGGGGTATGAACACTGAAGCTTTCTTT	CSVSQGWGMNTEAFF
TRBV7-7	few	NA	14	TRBJ2-5	TGTGCCAGCAGCTTAGCGCCACTTCACGAGACCCAGTACTTC	CASSLAPLHETQYF
TRBV7-8	NA	NA	17	TRBJ2-4	TGTGCCAGCAGCTTAGAGGGGGTCCCCCAGCCCAAAAACATTCAGTACTTC	CASSLEGVPQPKNIQYF
TRBV27	NA	NA	21	TRBJ2-2	TGTGCCAGCAGTCCGTACAGGGGGCGCTTCCAGCGGGAGGGAGAAACCGGGGAGCTGTTTTTT	CASSPYRGRFQREGETGELFF
TRBV27	NA	TRBD2	18	TRBJ2-3	TGTGCCAGCAGTTCTCCCAAGACTAGCGGAGCACTCACAGATACGCAGTATTTT	CASSSPKTSGALTDTQYF
TRBV18	few	NA	14	TRBJ2-3	TGTGCCAGCTCACCAGGAGACTCGACAGATACGCAGTATTTT	CASSPGDSTDTQYF
TRBV19	NA	TRBD1	15	TRBJ2-5	TGTGCCAGTAGTCTCCGGACAGGCTACCAAGAGACCCAGTACTTC	CASSLRTGYQETQYF
TRBV7-8	few	NA	13	TRBJ2-1	TGTGCCAGCAGCCTACAGGACGTCGGGGGGCAGTTCTTC	CASSLQDVGGQFF
TRBV7-2	few	NA	14	TRBJ2-5	TGTGCCAGCAGCTTAGGTGGGGGGACAGAGACCCAGTACTTC	CASSLGGGTETQYF
TRBV30	NA	NA	14	TRBJ2-4	TGTGCCACCGAAACAGGGGGGGTCAAAAACATTCAGTACTTC	CATETGGVKNIQYF
TRBV2	many	NA	15	TRBJ2-1	TGTGCCAGCAGCCCCAGTTTTGGCTCCTACAATGAGCAGTTCTTC	CASSPSFGSYNEQFF
TRBV19	few	NA	16	TRBJ1-2	TGTGCCAGTAGTGCGCGACAGGAGGCCCCAAACTATGGCTACACCTTC	CASSARQEAPNYGYTF
TRBV18	few	TRBD2	16	TRBJ2-1	TGTGCCAGCTCGGGGAGGGAGTTGAGCTCCTACAATGAGCAGTTCTTC	CASSGRELSSYNEQFF
TRBV7-9	few	NA	13	TRBJ2-3	TGTGCCAGCAGTTACGAAGGGGGAGATACGCAGTATTTT	CASSYEGGDTQYF
TRBV29-1	few	NA	13	TRBJ1-1	TGCAGCGTTGAAGCTCCGGGGAACACTGAAGCTTTCTTT	CSVEAPGNTEAFF
TRBV10-3	many	NA	13	TRBJ2-3	TGTGCCATCAGTGAGGGGGGGACAGATACGCAGTATTTT	CAISEGGTDTQYF
TRBV5-4	few	TRBD2	17	TRBJ2-3	TGTGCCAGCAGCCCAGGGACTAGCGGGAGCCAGGCAGATACGCAGTATTTT	CASSPGTSGSQADTQYF